Listed below are T cell receptor beta chains from one sample, sequenced in a study of graft-versus-host responses after intestinal transplantation. Method: immunoSEQ multiplex PCR; TCRdb's copy keeps in-frame clones and lacks some. Of about 110,000 clones detected, 90% to 95% appear once; the ten largest clones hold approximately 0.49%. These receptors are not linked to any known antigen. The material sequenced was unstimulated CD8+ T cells sorted from spleen or lymph node cells, taken before intestinal transplant. Receptors originate from a human donor who received an intestinal transplant. Each CDR3 is given without its conserved first and last residue. Each record gives: V gene, clone size, J gene, CDR3 protein. A row's size may be missing; if present it is once, few, many or a size class.

>TRBV7-3|-|TRBJ2-4
ASSLRGPLWLAKNIQY
>TRBV27|-|TRBJ1-2
ASSLWGKGRYGYT
>TRBV5-1|-|TRBJ2-7
ASSVDTGSEQY
>TRBV19|-|TRBJ2-1
ASSTASYNEQF
>TRBV7-8|-|TRBJ2-7
ASSLYLLGSNEQY
>TRBV2|-|TRBJ2-7
ASSTHWDRSYEQY
>TRBV19|-|TRBJ2-7
ASSIGGRVNEQY
>TRBV27|-|TRBJ2-3
ASSLASSSTDTQY
>TRBV7-9|-|TRBJ1-1
ASSAGELEGGFRAF
>TRBV11-2|-|TRBJ2-7
ASSLAGVTSGYEQY
>TRBV19|-|TRBJ1-5
ASRIWDFDNQPQH
>TRBV28|-|TRBJ2-7
ASSLSLLIAGGREQY
>TRBV6-6|-|TRBJ2-2
ASSIESPLNTGELF
>TRBV7-7|-|TRBJ2-5
ASSLARADIQETQY
>TRBV9|-|TRBJ1-1
ASSPTSTLNTEAF
>TRBV19|-|TRBJ2-7
ASSIGGAPEQY
>TRBV7-6|-|TRBJ1-1
ASSSGSVNTEAF
>TRBV9|-|TRBJ1-3
ASSLGGIGRDTIY
>TRBV29-1|-|TRBJ2-3
SVEGGLAVDTQY
>TRBV19|-|TRBJ2-5
ASSSQQWQLETQY
>TRBV9|-|TRBJ2-7
ASSVASGSFYEQY
>TRBV30|-|TRBJ2-7
AWSAGGTGDEQY
>TRBV30|once|TRBJ1-5
AWKPGPNQPQH
>TRBV4-1|-|TRBJ1-5
ASSQESWQGGNQPQH
>TRBV9|-|TRBJ2-1
ASSVGFSSYNEQF
>TRBV7-9|-|TRBJ2-7
ASSPPGSYEQY
>TRBV7-2|-|TRBJ2-7
ASSLVSRGRAYEQY
>TRBV5-5|-|TRBJ1-2
ASSPELWGGRFPNYGYT